These T cell receptor beta chains were read from a single sample in a study of Ad26.COV2.S vaccination and SARS-CoV-2 variants. Measured with immunoSEQ multiplex PCR; TCRdb has only the in-frame clones, and not every one. The sample has some 520,000 clones; around 88% are singletons. Sequenced material: peripheral blood, taken in a trial of Ad26.COV2.S vaccine versus placebo. These receptor sequences come from a person between 18 and 59 years old who received the Ad26.COV2.S COVID-19 vaccine or a placebo. The CDR3 runs from the conserved cysteine through the conserved F or W. The D gene is left open where the match is weak. The size of a clone is reported for some rows only, either as once, few or many, or as a class for expanded clones.

D gene,J gene,clone size,V gene,CDR3 protein
TRBD1,TRBJ2-7,-,TRBV9,CASSVGGTVSYEQYF
-,TRBJ2-3,-,TRBV7-7,CASSQGLSTDTQYF
-,TRBJ1-3,-,TRBV9,CASSREGTIYF
-,TRBJ1-2,-,TRBV2,CASSAGTHLLYGYTF
-,TRBJ1-1,-,TRBV19,CASTLQALGTEAFF
-,TRBJ1-5,few,TRBV2,CASRAGSNQPQHF
TRBD1,TRBJ2-1,-,TRBV29-1,CSVEATGGPEKQFF
TRBD1,TRBJ1-4,-,TRBV30,CALSGQGVSNEKLFF
-,TRBJ1-5,-,TRBV5-6,CASSLYLGNQPQHF
TRBD1,TRBJ2-1,-,TRBV11-3,CASSLGTGGSNEQFF
-,TRBJ2-7,-,TRBV21-1,CASSNWRSFYEQYF
-,TRBJ2-5,-,TRBV20-1,CSASLAQETQYF
-,TRBJ2-1,-,TRBV5-4,CASSLGPNNEQFF
TRBD1,TRBJ1-5,few,TRBV5-6,CASSLSTGFNQPQHF
-,TRBJ1-5,-,TRBV24-1,CATSDRGWNQPQHF
-,TRBJ1-3,-,TRBV7-9,CASSSPGRILSGNTIYF
-,TRBJ2-2,-,TRBV11-3,CASSLIRGLGAGELFF